This TCR beta chain stems from a study of blood T cell repertoires in COVID-19. Measured with immunoSEQ multiplex PCR; TCRdb has only the in-frame clones, and not every one. This table has 100,000 to 150,000 clones, around nine tenths appearing once. Looked up from germline, CDR1 is SGDLS and CDR2 is YYNGEE. After removal of 0 bases from V and 4 bases from J, the junction contained 6 bases not matched to a gene. This CDR3 has 16 amino acids. This clone has only a few counts. Sequencing input: peripheral blood. The TCR comes from a man in his forties or fifties with COVID-19, enrolled during active disease. This rearrangement joins TRBV9 to TRBJ1-1; 10 bases fit TRBD1. For the CDR3, the DNA is TGTGCCAGCAGCGTAGGACAGGGGGCTTTCCTCACTGAAGCTTTCTTT. The encoded protein is CASSVGQGAFLTEAFF.